This entry describes one T cell receptor beta chain. The sample originates from a study of blood T cell repertoires in COVID-19. Using immunoSEQ multiplex PCR, the repertoire was profiled, and TCRdb retains in-frame clones only, with some absent. The profile covers about 230,000 clones, with roughly 88% appearing a single time and under 2.5% taken by the ten largest. CDR1 is DFQATT and CDR2 is SNEGSKA in the germline V gene (reference sequence). The length of the CDR3 is 13 residues. V dropped 3 bases and J dropped 5; count of bases not matched to a gene: 5. This receptor was identified in a woman aged 40 to 55 with acute COVID-19. Sample: PBMCs or T cells enriched from blood (not recorded which). The chain employs TRBV20-1 and TRBJ2-5; TRBD2 agrees at 8 bases. The CDR3: CSASGRGVETQYF. For the CDR3, the DNA is TGCAGTGCTAGTGGGCGGGGGGTTGAGACCCAGTACTTC.